Listed below are T cell receptor beta chains from one sample, sequenced in a study of T cells in Graves' hyperthyroidism and ophthalmopathy. Using its own MiXCR run on the multiplex PCR reads, TCRdb lists one record per CDR3 protein. The sample includes roughly 700,000 distinct CDR3 sequences, approximately 36% of them seen just once. Material: blood. These receptors were collected from a woman in her thirties or forties with Graves' hyperthyroidism. Both conserved end residues are part of each CDR3. A D gene is named only where the DNA matches it firmly. Expanded clones get a size class; other rows say once, few or many, or leave the size out.

d_call	j_call	v_call	clone_size	cdr3_nt	cdr3_aa
-	TRBJ2-3	TRBV7-2	few	TGTGCCAGCAGTTCGGCGGGTAGCACAGATACGCAGTATTTT	CASSSAGSTDTQYF
-	TRBJ2-5	TRBV9	few	TGTGCCAGCAGCCCCGGGTCAGACCAAGAGACCCAGTACTTC	CASSPGSDQETQYF
-	TRBJ2-2	TRBV19	-	TGTGCCAGTAGTATTAGGGGGTCCTCGAACACCGGGGAGCTGTTTTTT	CASSIRGSSNTGELFF
TRBD1	TRBJ1-2	TRBV7-2	few	TGTGCCAGCAGCTTTGACAGGGGGCGCGGCTACACCTTC	CASSFDRGRGYTF
-	TRBJ2-5	TRBV20-1	many	TGCAGTGCCAATAGGGCGTACCAAGAGACCCAGTACTTC	CSANRAYQETQYF
-	TRBJ1-5	TRBV12-3/TRBV12-4	few	TGTGCCAGCAGCTCCAACTGGGAGAGGAATCAGCCCCAGCATTTT	CASSSNWERNQPQHF
-	TRBJ1-2	TRBV12-3/TRBV12-4	many	TGTGCCAGCAGTTCCAATGACAGGCACTATGGCTACACCTTC	CASSSNDRHYGYTF
TRBD2	TRBJ2-5	TRBV20-1	-	TGCAGTGCGGAGACTAGCGGCTTCCAAGAGACCCAGTACTTC	CSAETSGFQETQYF
-	TRBJ1-1	TRBV11-2	few	TGCGCCAGCAGCCAAGACCTCACCAGGGTAGCTTTCTTT	CASSQDLTRVAFF
-	TRBJ1-3	TRBV12-3/TRBV12-4	many	TGTGCCAGCAGTTCCAGGGGTGGAAACACCATATATTTT	CASSSRGGNTIYF
-	TRBJ2-5	TRBV25-1	many	TGTGCCAGCAGTGATTATGTAGCTGGACGGAAACAAGAGACCCAGTACTTC	CASSDYVAGRKQETQYF
-	TRBJ1-3	TRBV10-2	many	TGCGCCAGCAGTGAGCCACGGGCCAGGACGGCCTCTGGAAACACCATATATTTT	CASSEPRARTASGNTIYF
-	TRBJ1-2	TRBV12-3/TRBV12-4	-	TGTGCCAGCAGTTCTGGGGGGCTAGAGGGCTACACCTTC	CASSSGGLEGYTF
-	TRBJ2-5	TRBV11-1	-	TGTGCCAGCAGCTTCGGGACTCAACAAGAGACCCAGTACTTC	CASSFGTQQETQYF
TRBD1	TRBJ2-2	TRBV2	-	TGTGCCAGCACGACGCCGGACAGGGGATCGAACACCGGGGAGCTGTTTTTT	CASTTPDRGSNTGELFF
-	TRBJ1-5	TRBV15	many	TGTGCCACCAGCAGAGATACGCCAGGTCAGCCCCAGCATTTT	CATSRDTPGQPQHF
-	TRBJ1-2	TRBV12-3/TRBV12-4	many	TGTGCCAGCAGTTTTACGGAACAGATTAACTATGGCTACACCTTC	CASSFTEQINYGYTF
-	TRBJ1-2	TRBV7-2	many	TGTGCCAGCAGCTTAGCAGGGACGGACTATGGCTACACCTTC	CASSLAGTDYGYTF
-	TRBJ1-1	TRBV4-1	-	TGCGCCAGCAGCCAAGGGGCGTTTTCCACTGAAGCTTTCTTT	CASSQGAFSTEAFF
-	TRBJ2-7	TRBV7-8	-	TGTGCCAGCAGCTTCCCGAGGGGGGGCGCGGTTTACGAGCAGTACTTC	CASSFPRGGAVYEQYF
-	TRBJ1-5	TRBV12-3/TRBV12-4	many	TGTGCCAGCAGTAACCCCAATCAGCCCCAGCATTTT	CASSNPNQPQHF
-	TRBJ1-6	TRBV20-1	few	TGCAGTGCTAGAAACGGCAGGAGCTCCTATAATTCACCCCTCCACTTT	CSARNGRSSYNSPLHF
-	TRBJ1-6	TRBV13	many	TGTGCCAGCAGCACAAATACAGAGGGGACCCTCCACTTT	CASSTNTEGTLHF
-	TRBJ2-7	TRBV7-9	many	TGTGCCAGCAGCCCTGACCAGGGGGGGGTCTACGAGCAGTACTTC	CASSPDQGGVYEQYF
TRBD1	TRBJ2-7	TRBV29-1	many	TGCAGCGTTGTAGGGACAGGGGAGTCCTACGAGCAGTACTTC	CSVVGTGESYEQYF
-	TRBJ1-1	TRBV10-3	many	TGTGCCATCAGTGAGTCGCAGGGCGCCGGGGACACTGAAGCTTTCTTT	CAISESQGAGDTEAFF
TRBD2	TRBJ2-2	TRBV10-2	many	TGCGCCAGCAGACTTGCGGGGGGGAACACCGGGGAGCTGTTTTTT	CASRLAGGNTGELFF
TRBD1	TRBJ1-6	TRBV10-2	many	TGTGCCAGCAGACAGGGTTATAATTCACCCCTCCACTTT	CASRQGYNSPLHF
-	TRBJ1-5	TRBV6-5	few	TGTGCCAGCAGGACCGGGGGTTTTGCCCAGCATTTT	CASRTGGFAQHF
-	TRBJ1-1	TRBV12-3/TRBV12-4	-	TGTGCCAGCAGTCCCGACTCGGGGGGCAGGTCTGAAGCTTTCTTT	CASSPDSGGRSEAFF
-	TRBJ2-7	TRBV7-9	few	TGTGCCAGCAGCTTCAGTCAGCTATCGGCTCCCTACGAGCAGTACTTC	CASSFSQLSAPYEQYF
-	TRBJ1-1	TRBV5-1	-	TGCGCCAGCAGCCAAGATAGGTTGGGACAACCCACTGAAGCTTTCTTT	CASSQDRLGQPTEAFF
-	TRBJ1-5	TRBV7-9	few	TGTGCCAGCAGCTCAGAACCCTTGAGCAATCAGCCCCAGCATTTT	CASSSEPLSNQPQHF
-	TRBJ2-2	TRBV7-9	-	TGTGCCAGCAGCACCCACGGGGCCTGGGAGCTGTTTTTT	CASSTHGAWELFF
-	TRBJ1-2	TRBV28	few	TGTGCCAGCAGTTTAAGGGGGTGGTATGGCTACACCTTC	CASSLRGWYGYTF
TRBD1	TRBJ1-2	TRBV7-8	few	TGTGCCAGCAGCTCGAACAGGGGGCTGTACTATGGCTACACCTTC	CASSSNRGLYYGYTF
TRBD2	TRBJ2-5	TRBV9	-	TGTGCCAGCAGCGTAGGGGGGCCTAGCGGGCAAGAGACCCAGTACTTC	CASSVGGPSGQETQYF
TRBD1	TRBJ1-2	TRBV20-1	-	TGCAGTGCTCGACAGGGGACGTATGGCTACACCTTC	CSARQGTYGYTF
-	TRBJ2-5	TRBV5-1	many	TGCGCCAGCAGCTTGGCGGGAGTTCGGGAGACCCAGTACTTC	CASSLAGVRETQYF
TRBD1	TRBJ2-7	TRBV2	-	TGTGCCAGCAGCTTGGGACAGATCCCCTACGAGCAGTACTTC	CASSLGQIPYEQYF
TRBD1	TRBJ2-5	TRBV7-2	-	TGTGCCAGCAGCTTTTCGACAGGGGGACAGGCACAAGAGACCCAGTACTTC	CASSFSTGGQAQETQYF